This T cell receptor (beta chain) was profiled in a study of cytomegalovirus exposure and HLA in healthy donors. The CDR3 loop spans 15 amino acids. Germline V gene sequence: CDR1 LNHDA, CDR2 SQIVND (reference sequence). The V gene lost 5 bases and the J gene lost 2 bases, with 16 bases spanning the gap. Clones were sequenced by immunoSEQ multiplex PCR, and TCRdb holds only the in-frame ones, with some missing. The sample consists of over 200,000 clones, around 80% of them appearing once. Study observations and caveats: Reported performance of the classifier showed diagnosis of cytomegalovirus status with high specificity and sensitivity. The authors listed 150 to 200 TCR beta chains as cytomegalovirus-associated. The TCR clusters that emerged in the first cohort tended, a later analysis found, to co-occur in the 110 or so validation repertoires.

About this clone: Its specificity is unknown.

The donors were part of the roughly 130-subject validation cohort, which stood apart from the roughly 670-subject first cohort. The sample consisted of PBMCs. The chain employs TRBV19 and TRBJ2-7; TRBD2 might be the D (6 bases). This TCR was sampled from a woman aged 25 to 39 in good health and CMV-seropositive. In DNA, the CDR3 is TGTGCCAGTAGTGACGGGGGACGGGTGCCCTACGAGCAGTACTTC. This translates into CASSDGGRVPYEQYF. The variable domain in full, with the rest retrieved from reference TRBV19 and TRBJ2-7, is DGGITQSPKYLFRKEGQNVTLSCEQNLNHDAMYWYRQDPGQGLRLIYYSQIVNDFQKGDIAEGYSVSREKKESFPLTVTSAQKNPTAFYLCASSDGGRVPYEQYFGPGTRLTVT.